This T cell receptor (beta chain) was sequenced for a study of beta chain features in type 1 diabetes. Study conclusions and caveats: TCRB rearrangement may or may not be influenced by HLA type; here this remained unresolved.

Reverse transcribing all isolated RNA meant expressed TCRB transcripts were sequenced. Sequencing was performed with immunoSEQ multiplex PCR; in TCRdb, only in-frame clones are kept and a portion is missing. Among a few hundred thousand clones, 27% were seen once, and the ten largest hold under 5%. A single heparinised blood sample, averaging approximately 0.12 L, was obtained per donor. With regard to this clone: Its antigen is as yet unknown.

CDR1 is MNHEY and CDR2 is SVGAGI in the germline V gene. The CDR3 loop spans 16 amino acids. Trimming cost V 0 bases and J 1 base, with 12 bases left between them. The origin of this receptor is a man younger than 45 in good health. This chain links TRBV6-5 with TRBJ1-1; D is perhaps TRBD1 (5 bases). The specimen was central memory CD4+ T cells from blood. CDR3 DNA sequence: TGTGCCAGCAGTTACTCGCCAGGGTACACGAACACTGAAGCTTTCTTT. Protein: CASSYSPGYTNTEAFF.